This is a list of T cell receptor beta chains from one sample in a study of blood T cells in healthy people across ages. TCRdb used MiXCR to reprocess the 5' RACE reads, holding one entry per CDR3 protein. The sample records about 1,400,000 distinct CDR3 sequences, 42% being singletons. Specimen: blood. These receptors all stem from a woman under 30 in good health. Both conserved end residues are part of each CDR3. Each record gives: CDR3 DNA, CDR3 protein, CDR3 length, clone size, D gene, J gene, V gene. D genes are given only for firm matches. Some rows mark clone size as missing; the rest say once, few, many or name a class of expanded clone.

cdr3_nt: TGTGCCAGCAGTTTCGGTCAGCCTTCCTACAATGAGCAGTACTTC; cdr3_aa: CASSFGQPSYNEQYF; cdr3_length: 15; clone_size: NA; d_call: NA; j_call: TRBJ2-7; v_call: TRBV12-3/TRBV12-4
cdr3_nt: TGCAGTGCTAGAGCAGCTCTTTTAACGGGGGATGAGCAGTTCTTC; cdr3_aa: CSARAALLTGDEQFF; cdr3_length: 15; clone_size: NA; d_call: NA; j_call: TRBJ2-1; v_call: TRBV20-1
cdr3_nt: TGCGCCAGCAGCCAACCCTCTCCCCAGGGCGTGGGCTATGGCTACACCTTC; cdr3_aa: CASSQPSPQGVGYGYTF; cdr3_length: 17; clone_size: few; d_call: NA; j_call: TRBJ1-2; v_call: TRBV4-1
cdr3_nt: TGTGCCTGGAGTGTGGAGCCGCCCAGGGCCCAGTACTTC; cdr3_aa: CAWSVEPPRAQYF; cdr3_length: 13; clone_size: NA; d_call: NA; j_call: TRBJ2-7; v_call: TRBV30
cdr3_nt: TGCAGTGCGCACACTAGCCCGCGAGGGGATACGCAGTATTTT; cdr3_aa: CSAHTSPRGDTQYF; cdr3_length: 14; clone_size: NA; d_call: NA; j_call: TRBJ2-3; v_call: TRBV20-1
cdr3_nt: TGTGCCAGCAAGCGGAGCGATGAGCAGTTCTTC; cdr3_aa: CASKRSDEQFF; cdr3_length: 11; clone_size: NA; d_call: NA; j_call: TRBJ2-1; v_call: TRBV6-5
cdr3_nt: TGTGCCACTACTCTGGGCGCCGCCTACAATGAGCAGTTCTTC; cdr3_aa: CATTLGAAYNEQFF; cdr3_length: 14; clone_size: NA; d_call: NA; j_call: TRBJ2-1; v_call: TRBV12-3/TRBV12-4
cdr3_nt: TGTGCCATAAGACAGAATCACGACGAGCAGTACTTC; cdr3_aa: CAIRQNHDEQYF; cdr3_length: 12; clone_size: few; d_call: NA; j_call: TRBJ2-7; v_call: TRBV10-3
cdr3_nt: TGTGCCAGCGAATCCAGCGGGGGGTCAAGCTCCTACAATGAGCAGTACTTC; cdr3_aa: CASESSGGSSSYNEQYF; cdr3_length: 17; clone_size: NA; d_call: TRBD2; j_call: TRBJ2-7; v_call: TRBV28
cdr3_nt: TGTGCCAGCGGAGCGGGAGAGACCCAGTACTTC; cdr3_aa: CASGAGETQYF; cdr3_length: 11; clone_size: NA; d_call: NA; j_call: TRBJ2-5; v_call: TRBV6-6
cdr3_nt: TGCAGTGCTGCAGGGTGGACTGAAGCTTTCTTT; cdr3_aa: CSAAGWTEAFF; cdr3_length: 11; clone_size: NA; d_call: NA; j_call: TRBJ1-1; v_call: TRBV20-1
cdr3_nt: TGTGCCAGCAGCCACCCGGGGGCAGATACGCAGTATTTT; cdr3_aa: CASSHPGADTQYF; cdr3_length: 13; clone_size: NA; d_call: NA; j_call: TRBJ2-3; v_call: TRBV7-3
cdr3_nt: TGCAGCGTGGCTAGCGGGGGGCCGGGGGCTTACAATGAGCAGTCCTTC; cdr3_aa: CSVASGGPGAYNEQSF; cdr3_length: 16; clone_size: once; d_call: TRBD2; j_call: TRBJ2-1; v_call: TRBV29-1
cdr3_nt: TGTGCCAGCAGCTTGAGTGAGGTGGGGGGCATTCAGTACTTC; cdr3_aa: CASSLSEVGGIQYF; cdr3_length: 14; clone_size: NA; d_call: NA; j_call: TRBJ2-4; v_call: TRBV11-2
cdr3_nt: TGCAGTGTACAGTACAGCAATCAGCCCCAGCATTTT; cdr3_aa: CSVQYSNQPQHF; cdr3_length: 12; clone_size: few; d_call: NA; j_call: TRBJ1-5; v_call: TRBV20-1
cdr3_nt: TGCAGTGCTAGCCTTCCGGCGGTAGCGAACTCCTACGAGCAGTACTTC; cdr3_aa: CSASLPAVANSYEQYF; cdr3_length: 16; clone_size: NA; d_call: NA; j_call: TRBJ2-7; v_call: TRBV20-1
cdr3_nt: TGCGCCAGCAGCCAAGAGGGGAATAGCAATCAGCCCCAGCATTTT; cdr3_aa: CASSQEGNSNQPQHF; cdr3_length: 15; clone_size: NA; d_call: NA; j_call: TRBJ1-5; v_call: TRBV4-1
cdr3_nt: TGTGCCAGCACCCGGGGACACTCTAACTATGGCTACACCTTC; cdr3_aa: CASTRGHSNYGYTF; cdr3_length: 14; clone_size: few; d_call: NA; j_call: TRBJ1-2; v_call: TRBV28
cdr3_nt: TGCAGTGCTCGGAGCTCAGGGGAGAATGGCTACACCTTC; cdr3_aa: CSARSSGENGYTF; cdr3_length: 13; clone_size: NA; d_call: NA; j_call: TRBJ1-2; v_call: TRBV20-1
cdr3_nt: TGTGCCAGCAGCGTAGAGACTAGCGGGAGAGGTGATACGCAGTATTTT; cdr3_aa: CASSVETSGRGDTQYF; cdr3_length: 16; clone_size: few; d_call: TRBD2; j_call: TRBJ2-3; v_call: TRBV9
cdr3_nt: TGTGCCAGCACCAAGGGGGCGGGGAGCACAGATACGCAGTATTTT; cdr3_aa: CASTKGAGSTDTQYF; cdr3_length: 15; clone_size: few; d_call: NA; j_call: TRBJ2-3; v_call: TRBV6-1
cdr3_nt: TGTGCCAGCGGCCCCAGGAGGGTCCCCTACGAGCAGTACTTC; cdr3_aa: CASGPRRVPYEQYF; cdr3_length: 14; clone_size: NA; d_call: NA; j_call: TRBJ2-7; v_call: TRBV3-1
cdr3_nt: TGTGCCAGCAGCGACGGGGTTAGCAATCAGCCCCAGCATTTT; cdr3_aa: CASSDGVSNQPQHF; cdr3_length: 14; clone_size: NA; d_call: NA; j_call: TRBJ1-5; v_call: TRBV7-9
cdr3_nt: TGTGCCAGCAGCAAACTTCTGGACGGGAATAACTATGGCTACACCTTC; cdr3_aa: CASSKLLDGNNYGYTF; cdr3_length: 16; clone_size: NA; d_call: NA; j_call: TRBJ1-2; v_call: TRBV21-1
cdr3_nt: TGTGCCAGCTTAGCGGGAGACTTATCAGAGACCCAGTACTTC; cdr3_aa: CASLAGDLSETQYF; cdr3_length: 14; clone_size: few; d_call: TRBD2; j_call: TRBJ2-5; v_call: TRBV2
cdr3_nt: TGCGCCAGCTGCTTAGGGGATGAGCAGTTCTTC; cdr3_aa: CASCLGDEQFF; cdr3_length: 11; clone_size: NA; d_call: NA; j_call: TRBJ2-1; v_call: TRBV5-1
cdr3_nt: TGTGCCAGCAGCCCCCGGGCGGCCAACAGCCCCCGGGGTCAGCCCCAGCATTTT; cdr3_aa: CASSPRAANSPRGQPQHF; cdr3_length: 18; clone_size: NA; d_call: NA; j_call: TRBJ1-5; v_call: TRBV6-1
cdr3_nt: TGTGCCAGCAGTGGACAAATTGGACAAGGTCAGCCCCAGCATTTT; cdr3_aa: CASSGQIGQGQPQHF; cdr3_length: 15; clone_size: NA; d_call: NA; j_call: TRBJ1-5; v_call: TRBV6-6
cdr3_nt: TGTGCCATCAGTGGGGACAGTAATAATGAAAAACTGTTTTTT; cdr3_aa: CAISGDSNNEKLFF; cdr3_length: 14; clone_size: few; d_call: TRBD1; j_call: TRBJ1-4; v_call: TRBV10-3
cdr3_nt: TGTGCCAGCGCTGGGGAGTACAATGAGCAGTTCTTC; cdr3_aa: CASAGEYNEQFF; cdr3_length: 12; clone_size: few; d_call: NA; j_call: TRBJ2-1; v_call: TRBV12-3/TRBV12-4
cdr3_nt: TGCGGTGCCGAGCGTCCCCTCGGGAATGAGCAGTTCTTC; cdr3_aa: CGAERPLGNEQFF; cdr3_length: 13; clone_size: NA; d_call: NA; j_call: TRBJ2-1; v_call: TRBV20-1
cdr3_nt: TGTGCCAGCACCGGCAATGAGCAGTACTTC; cdr3_aa: CASTGNEQYF; cdr3_length: 10; clone_size: NA; d_call: NA; j_call: TRBJ2-7; v_call: TRBV25-1
cdr3_nt: TGTGCCAGCAGTGAAGACAGGGGTGATTATGGCTACACCTTC; cdr3_aa: CASSEDRGDYGYTF; cdr3_length: 14; clone_size: few; d_call: TRBD1; j_call: TRBJ1-2; v_call: TRBV2
cdr3_nt: TGTGCCGGCAGTTTTGGTCTAGCGGGGGCTAATGAGCAGTTCTTC; cdr3_aa: CAGSFGLAGANEQFF; cdr3_length: 15; clone_size: NA; d_call: TRBD2; j_call: TRBJ2-1; v_call: TRBV27
cdr3_nt: TGTGCCACCACCGGACAGGGGAGGAGTGAAAAACTGTTTTTT; cdr3_aa: CATTGQGRSEKLFF; cdr3_length: 14; clone_size: NA; d_call: TRBD1; j_call: TRBJ1-4; v_call: TRBV24-1
cdr3_nt: TGTGCCAGCAGTTTAGCAGGGGGCTGGACTGAAGCTTTCTTT; cdr3_aa: CASSLAGGWTEAFF; cdr3_length: 14; clone_size: NA; d_call: TRBD1; j_call: TRBJ1-1; v_call: TRBV12-3/TRBV12-4
cdr3_nt: TGTGCCAGCTATCCGGGACAGGGAAACTATGGCTACACCTTC; cdr3_aa: CASYPGQGNYGYTF; cdr3_length: 14; clone_size: NA; d_call: TRBD1; j_call: TRBJ1-2; v_call: TRBV6-1
cdr3_nt: TGTGCCAGCAGTTTTACAACCTATGGCTACACCTTC; cdr3_aa: CASSFTTYGYTF; cdr3_length: 12; clone_size: few; d_call: NA; j_call: TRBJ1-2; v_call: TRBV28
cdr3_nt: TGCAGTGCTAGAGCGCAAGTATGGCAGGGATACGAGCAGTACTTC; cdr3_aa: CSARAQVWQGYEQYF; cdr3_length: 15; clone_size: few; d_call: NA; j_call: TRBJ2-7; v_call: TRBV20-1
cdr3_nt: TGTGCCAGCATGGAATCGGGGACCTATGAAAAACTGTTTTTT; cdr3_aa: CASMESGTYEKLFF; cdr3_length: 14; clone_size: NA; d_call: NA; j_call: TRBJ1-4; v_call: TRBV2
cdr3_nt: TGTGCCAGCAGTTACTCGTTTTCAGGTAGCAATCAGCCCCAGCATTTT; cdr3_aa: CASSYSFSGSNQPQHF; cdr3_length: 16; clone_size: NA; d_call: NA; j_call: TRBJ1-5; v_call: TRBV6-5
cdr3_nt: TGTGCCAGCAGCGTAGACAGGGGGCGCCTGTACGAGCAGTACTTC; cdr3_aa: CASSVDRGRLYEQYF; cdr3_length: 15; clone_size: NA; d_call: TRBD1; j_call: TRBJ2-7; v_call: TRBV7-9
cdr3_nt: TGTGCCAGCAACAACAGGGCCACCAACCAAGAGACCCAGTACTTC; cdr3_aa: CASNNRATNQETQYF; cdr3_length: 15; clone_size: NA; d_call: NA; j_call: TRBJ2-5; v_call: TRBV21-1
cdr3_nt: TGTGCCAGCAGCCGGGCTTTTCTCACCGGGGAGCTGTTTTTT; cdr3_aa: CASSRAFLTGELFF; cdr3_length: 14; clone_size: NA; d_call: NA; j_call: TRBJ2-2; v_call: TRBV7-2
cdr3_nt: TGTGCCAGCAGCGTACAGGGGAATGGCTACACCTTC; cdr3_aa: CASSVQGNGYTF; cdr3_length: 12; clone_size: NA; d_call: NA; j_call: TRBJ1-2; v_call: TRBV9
cdr3_nt: TGTGCCAGCAGCCAAGAAGGGACTAGCTTCAAAGATACGCAGTATTTT; cdr3_aa: CASSQEGTSFKDTQYF; cdr3_length: 16; clone_size: NA; d_call: TRBD2; j_call: TRBJ2-3; v_call: TRBV4-2
cdr3_nt: TGCAGTGCTAGGGAGGGACTAGCGGGAGGTACAATCTCCTACGAGCAGTACTTC; cdr3_aa: CSAREGLAGGTISYEQYF; cdr3_length: 18; clone_size: NA; d_call: TRBD2; j_call: TRBJ2-7; v_call: TRBV20-1
cdr3_nt: TGTGCCAGCAGCACCGGGACAGCCACTGTTTCCTACGAGCAGTACTTC; cdr3_aa: CASSTGTATVSYEQYF; cdr3_length: 16; clone_size: few; d_call: TRBD1; j_call: TRBJ2-7; v_call: TRBV5-5
cdr3_nt: TGCAGCGTTGTGTCTAACCCCTACAATGAGCAGTACTTC; cdr3_aa: CSVVSNPYNEQYF; cdr3_length: 13; clone_size: few; d_call: NA; j_call: TRBJ2-7; v_call: TRBV29-1
cdr3_nt: TGTGCCAGCAGCTCGGGACAGGGGGTCCAAGAGACCCAGTACTTC; cdr3_aa: CASSSGQGVQETQYF; cdr3_length: 15; clone_size: few; d_call: TRBD1; j_call: TRBJ2-5; v_call: TRBV7-9
cdr3_nt: TGCAGTGCCCCTGGGGGGGGCCCCGCGAATGAGCAGTACTTC; cdr3_aa: CSAPGGGPANEQYF; cdr3_length: 14; clone_size: NA; d_call: NA; j_call: TRBJ2-5; v_call: TRBV20-1
cdr3_nt: TGCAGCGTTATGCGGACACTGAACACTGAAGCTTTCTTT; cdr3_aa: CSVMRTLNTEAFF; cdr3_length: 13; clone_size: NA; d_call: NA; j_call: TRBJ1-1; v_call: TRBV29-1
cdr3_nt: TGCAGTGCTAGGTCCCCGTCGACAGGGGAAGCTTTCTTT; cdr3_aa: CSARSPSTGEAFF; cdr3_length: 13; clone_size: few; d_call: TRBD1; j_call: TRBJ1-1; v_call: TRBV20-1
cdr3_nt: TGTGCCAGCAGTTTAGCCGGTGTGAATCAGCCCCAGCATTTT; cdr3_aa: CASSLAGVNQPQHF; cdr3_length: 14; clone_size: few; d_call: NA; j_call: TRBJ1-5; v_call: TRBV12-3/TRBV12-4
cdr3_nt: TGTGCCAGCAGCAAAGCGCTTTGGGCCCCGAACGCCAAAAACATTCAGTACTTC; cdr3_aa: CASSKALWAPNAKNIQYF; cdr3_length: 18; clone_size: few; d_call: NA; j_call: TRBJ2-4; v_call: TRBV21-1